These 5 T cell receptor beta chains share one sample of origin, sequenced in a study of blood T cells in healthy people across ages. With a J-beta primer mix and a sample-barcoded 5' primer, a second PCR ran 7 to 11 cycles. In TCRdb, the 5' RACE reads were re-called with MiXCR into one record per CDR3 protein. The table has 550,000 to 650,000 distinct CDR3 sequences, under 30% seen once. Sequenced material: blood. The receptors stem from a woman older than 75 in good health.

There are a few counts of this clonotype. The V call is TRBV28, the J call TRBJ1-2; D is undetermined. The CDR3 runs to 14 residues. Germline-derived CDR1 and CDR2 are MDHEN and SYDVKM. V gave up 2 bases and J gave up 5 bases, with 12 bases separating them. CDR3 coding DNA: TGTGCCAGCAGTTTAAGTCAGGAGTTATATGGCTACACCTTC. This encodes CASSLSQELYGYTF.

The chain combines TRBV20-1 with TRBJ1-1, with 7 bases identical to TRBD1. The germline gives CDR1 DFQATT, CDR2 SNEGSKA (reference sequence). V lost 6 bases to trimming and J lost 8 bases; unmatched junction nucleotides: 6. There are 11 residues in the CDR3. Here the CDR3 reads CSAFGTEEAFF. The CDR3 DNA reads TGCAGTGCCTTTGGGACAGAGGAAGCTTTCTTT.

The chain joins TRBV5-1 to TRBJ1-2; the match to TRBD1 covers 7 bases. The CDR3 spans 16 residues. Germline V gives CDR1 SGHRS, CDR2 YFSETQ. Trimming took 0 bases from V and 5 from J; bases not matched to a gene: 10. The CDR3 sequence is CASSLDASTGVYGYTF. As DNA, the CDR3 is TGCGCCAGCAGCTTGGACGCCTCTACAGGGGTATATGGCTACACCTTC.

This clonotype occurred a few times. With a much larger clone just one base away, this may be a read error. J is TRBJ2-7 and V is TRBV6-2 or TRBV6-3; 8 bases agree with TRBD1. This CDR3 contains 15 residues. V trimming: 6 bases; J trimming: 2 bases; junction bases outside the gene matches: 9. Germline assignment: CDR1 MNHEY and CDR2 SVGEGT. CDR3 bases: TGTGCCAGCAGCGGAGGACAGGGATGCCCCTACGAGCAGTACTTC. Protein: CASSGGQGCPYEQYF.

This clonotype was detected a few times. The CDR3 DNA reads as TGTGCCATCGCAAGGACTGTGACCCTGGGGACTGAAGCTTTCTTT. It codes for CAIARTVTLGTEAFF. V gene TRBV6-5 combines with J gene TRBJ1-1, with unresolved D. This CDR3 is 15 amino acids long. The germline gives CDR1 MNHEY, CDR2 SVGAGI. V was cut by 10 bases and J by 5 bases, with 23 bases left in between.